This T cell receptor beta chain was captured by sequencing in a study of patients and donors after allogeneic stem cell transplantation. V gave up 3 bases and J gave up 0 bases; unmatched junction bases: 3. CDR1 and CDR2 (germline): SGDLS, YYNGEE. This CDR3 spans 16 amino acids. TCRdb processed the RT-PCR reads anew with MiXCR; each CDR3 protein has one entry. The sample has approximately 210,000 distinct CDR3 sequences; 35% to 50% are singletons. Sequencing was performed on blood, either unsorted or a sorted T cell fraction (not recorded which). The TCR originated in a human donor who was either an allogeneic HSCT recipient or a stem cell or donor lymphocyte infusion donor (not recorded which). It is not recorded whose cells these are; they may come from a transplant donor. This rearrangement joins TRBV9 to TRBJ2-2; 9 bases map to TRBD1. The DNA of the CDR3 is TGTGCCAGCAGCGAAACAGGGGGCGCGAACACCGGGGAGCTGTTTTTT. Amino acid sequence: CASSETGGANTGELFF.